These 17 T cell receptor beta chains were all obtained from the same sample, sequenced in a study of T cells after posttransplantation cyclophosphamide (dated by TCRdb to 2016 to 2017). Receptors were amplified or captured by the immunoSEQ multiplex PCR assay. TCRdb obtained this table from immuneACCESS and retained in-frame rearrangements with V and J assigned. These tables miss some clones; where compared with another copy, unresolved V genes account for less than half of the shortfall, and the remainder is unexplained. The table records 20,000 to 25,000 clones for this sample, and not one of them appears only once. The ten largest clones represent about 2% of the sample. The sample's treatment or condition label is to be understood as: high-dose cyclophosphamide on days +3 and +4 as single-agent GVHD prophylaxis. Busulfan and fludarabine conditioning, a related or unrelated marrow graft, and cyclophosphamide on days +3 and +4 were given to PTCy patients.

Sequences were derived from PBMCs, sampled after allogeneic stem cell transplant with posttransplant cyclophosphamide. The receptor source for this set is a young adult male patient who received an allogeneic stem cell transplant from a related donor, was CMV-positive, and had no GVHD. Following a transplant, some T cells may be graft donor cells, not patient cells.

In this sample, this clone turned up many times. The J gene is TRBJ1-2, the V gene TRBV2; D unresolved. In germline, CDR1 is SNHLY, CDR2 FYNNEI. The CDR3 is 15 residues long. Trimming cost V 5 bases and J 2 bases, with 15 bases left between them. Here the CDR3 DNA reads TGTGCCAGCAGTCTCAGTCTTAGAGGCAACTATGGCTACACCTTC. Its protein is CASSLSLRGNYGYTF.

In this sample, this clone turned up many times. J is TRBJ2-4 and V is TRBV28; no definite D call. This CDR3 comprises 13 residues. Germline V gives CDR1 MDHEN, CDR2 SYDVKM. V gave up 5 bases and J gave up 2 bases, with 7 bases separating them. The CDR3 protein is CASSPLTKNIQYF. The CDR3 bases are TGTGCCAGCAGTCCCCTAACCAAAAACATTCAGTACTTC.

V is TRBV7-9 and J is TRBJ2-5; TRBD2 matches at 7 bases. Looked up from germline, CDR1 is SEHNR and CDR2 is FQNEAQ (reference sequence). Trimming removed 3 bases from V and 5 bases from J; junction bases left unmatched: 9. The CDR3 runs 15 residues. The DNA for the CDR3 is TGTGCCAGCAGCTTGGGGGGGTCGGATTGGGAGACCCAGTACTTC. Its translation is CASSLGGSDWETQYF.

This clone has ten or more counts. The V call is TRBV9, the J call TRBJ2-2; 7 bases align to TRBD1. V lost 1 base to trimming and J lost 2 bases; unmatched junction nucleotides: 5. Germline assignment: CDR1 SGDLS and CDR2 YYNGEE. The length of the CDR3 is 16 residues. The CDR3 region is CASSVKRQGNTGELFF. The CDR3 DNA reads TGTGCCAGCAGCGTAAAGAGACAGGGCAACACCGGGGAGCTGTTTTTT.

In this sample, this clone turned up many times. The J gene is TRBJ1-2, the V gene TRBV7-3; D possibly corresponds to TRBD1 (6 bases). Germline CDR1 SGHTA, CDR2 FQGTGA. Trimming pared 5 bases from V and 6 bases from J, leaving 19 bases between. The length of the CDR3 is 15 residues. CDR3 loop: CASSPTEGGPDGYTF. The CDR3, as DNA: TGTGCCAGCAGCCCTACCGAGGGGGGGCCCGATGGCTACACCTTC.

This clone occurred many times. The CDR3 protein is CASSLDRGPDGWEQYF. CDR3 in DNA: TGCGCCAGCAGCTTGGACAGGGGGCCCGATGGGTGGGAGCAGTACTTC. This chain uses TRBV5-1 with TRBJ2-7; 9 positions agree with TRBD1. The CDR3 has 16 amino acids. J lost 7 bases, V lost 0 bases, and 11 bases had no gene match. In germline, CDR1 is SGHRS, CDR2 YFSETQ. Combining the CDR3 with reference TRBV5-1 and TRBJ2-7 gives the whole variable domain KAGVTQTPRYLIKTRGQQVTLSCSPISGHRSVSWYQQTPGQGLQFLFEYFSETQRNKGNFPGRFSGRQFSNSRSEMNVSTLELGDSALYLCASSLDRGPDGWEQYFGPGTRLTVT.

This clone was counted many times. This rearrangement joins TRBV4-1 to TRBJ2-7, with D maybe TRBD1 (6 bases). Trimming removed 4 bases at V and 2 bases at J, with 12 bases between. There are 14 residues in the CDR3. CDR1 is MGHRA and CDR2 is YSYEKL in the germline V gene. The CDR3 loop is CASSLVKGAYEQYF. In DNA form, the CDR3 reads TGCGCCAGCAGCCTAGTAAAGGGGGCCTACGAGCAGTACTTC.

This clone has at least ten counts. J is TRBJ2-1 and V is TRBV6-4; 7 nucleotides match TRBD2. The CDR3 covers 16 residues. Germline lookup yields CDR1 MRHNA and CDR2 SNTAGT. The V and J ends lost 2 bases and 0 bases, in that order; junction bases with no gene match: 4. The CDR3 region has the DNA TGTGCCAGCAGTGACCAGGGACTAAGCTCCTACAATGAGCAGTTCTTC. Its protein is CASSDQGLSSYNEQFF.

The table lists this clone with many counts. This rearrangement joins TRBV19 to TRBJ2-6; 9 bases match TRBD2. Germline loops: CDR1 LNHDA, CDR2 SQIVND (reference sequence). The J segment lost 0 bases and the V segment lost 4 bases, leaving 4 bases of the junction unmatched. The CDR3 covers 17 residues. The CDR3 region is CASSSPSGNSGANVLTF. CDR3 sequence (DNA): TGTGCCAGTAGTAGTCCTAGCGGGAACTCTGGGGCCAACGTCCTGACTTTC.

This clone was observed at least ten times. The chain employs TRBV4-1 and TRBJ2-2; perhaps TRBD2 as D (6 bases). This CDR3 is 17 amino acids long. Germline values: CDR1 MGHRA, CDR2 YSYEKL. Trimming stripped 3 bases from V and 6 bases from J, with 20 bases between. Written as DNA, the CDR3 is TGCGCCAGCAGCCACCGAGCCGGGACTGCGGTCGCCGGGGAGCTGTTTTTT. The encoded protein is CASSHRAGTAVAGELFF.

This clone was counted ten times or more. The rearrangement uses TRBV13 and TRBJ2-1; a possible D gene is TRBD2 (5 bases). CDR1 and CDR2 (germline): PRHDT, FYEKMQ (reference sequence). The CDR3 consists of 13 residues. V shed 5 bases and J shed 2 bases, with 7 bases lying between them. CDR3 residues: CASSPGAYNEQFF. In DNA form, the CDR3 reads TGTGCCAGCAGCCCCGGGGCCTACAATGAGCAGTTCTTC.

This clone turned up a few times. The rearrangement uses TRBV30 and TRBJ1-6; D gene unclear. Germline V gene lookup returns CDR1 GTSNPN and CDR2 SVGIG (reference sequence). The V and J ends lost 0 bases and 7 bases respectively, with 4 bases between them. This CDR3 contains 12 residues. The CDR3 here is CAWSVLNSPLHF. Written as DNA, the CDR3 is TGTGCCTGGAGTGTACTGAATTCACCCCTCCACTTT.

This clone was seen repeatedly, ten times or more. The CDR3: CASSFRPNTGELFF. CDR3 in DNA: TGTGCCAGCAGCTTCAGGCCGAACACCGGGGAGCTGTTTTTT. The J gene is TRBJ2-2, the V gene TRBV7-3; D gene uncertain. Germline lookup yields CDR1 SGHTA and CDR2 FQGTGA. This CDR3 contains 14 residues. Trimming removed 3 bases at V and 0 bases at J, with 5 bases between. Combining the CDR3 with reference TRBV7-3 and TRBJ2-2 gives the whole variable domain GAGVSQTPSNKVTEKGKYVELRCDPISGHTALYWYRQSLGQGPEFLIYFQGTGAADDSGLPNDRFFAVRPEGSVSTLKIQRTERGDSAVYLCASSFRPNTGELFFGEGSRLTVL.

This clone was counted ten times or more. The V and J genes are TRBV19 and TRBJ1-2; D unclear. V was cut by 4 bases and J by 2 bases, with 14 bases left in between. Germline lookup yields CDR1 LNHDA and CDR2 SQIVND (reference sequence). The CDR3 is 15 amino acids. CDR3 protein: CASSNHDTINYGYTF. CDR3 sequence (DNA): TGTGCCAGTAGTAATCATGACACAATAAACTATGGCTACACCTTC.

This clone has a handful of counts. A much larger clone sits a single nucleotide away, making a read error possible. CDR3 DNA sequence: TGTGCCAGCAGCGACGGATCTAGCGGACTCACAGATACGCAGTGTTTT. Translating gives CASSDGSSGLTDTQCF. The chain uses TRBV6-4 and TRBJ2-3; 7 bases are shared with TRBD2. This CDR3 has 16 amino acids. Germline lookup yields CDR1 MRHNA and CDR2 SNTAGT.

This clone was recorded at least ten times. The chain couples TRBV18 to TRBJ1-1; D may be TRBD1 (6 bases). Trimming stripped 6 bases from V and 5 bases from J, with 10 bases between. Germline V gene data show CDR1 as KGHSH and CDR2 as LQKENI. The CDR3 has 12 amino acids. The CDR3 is CASSSQGTEAFF. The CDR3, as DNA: TGTGCCAGCTCGTCCCAGGGGACTGAAGCTTTCTTT.

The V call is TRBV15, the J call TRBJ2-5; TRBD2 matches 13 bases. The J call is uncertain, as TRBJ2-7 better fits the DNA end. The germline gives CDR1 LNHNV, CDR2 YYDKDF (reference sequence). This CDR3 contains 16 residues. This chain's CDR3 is CATSKRGLAGIYEQYF. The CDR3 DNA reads TGTGCCACCAGCAAAAGGGGACTAGCGGGAATATACGAGCAGTACTTC.